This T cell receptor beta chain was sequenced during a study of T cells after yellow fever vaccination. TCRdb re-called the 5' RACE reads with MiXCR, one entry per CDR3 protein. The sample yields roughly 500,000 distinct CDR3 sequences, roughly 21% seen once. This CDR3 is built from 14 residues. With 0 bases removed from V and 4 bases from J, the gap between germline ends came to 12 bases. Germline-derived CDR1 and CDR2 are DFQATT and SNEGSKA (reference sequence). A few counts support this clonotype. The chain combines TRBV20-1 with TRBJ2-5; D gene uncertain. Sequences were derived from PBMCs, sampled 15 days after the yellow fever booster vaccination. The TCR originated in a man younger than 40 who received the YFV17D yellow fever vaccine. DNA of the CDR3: TGCAGTGCTAGAGACAGGCCTCCGGGAGAGACCCAGTACTTC. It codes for CSARDRPPGETQYF.